Listed here are 10 T cell receptor beta chains from one sample, sequenced in a study of cytomegalovirus exposure and HLA in healthy donors. Primers included in the PCR were 60 Vbeta and 13 Jbeta primers. The table came from immunoSEQ multiplex PCR; TCRdb's copy has only in-frame clones and leaves some out. The top ten hold 4% to 5% of the sample, which has about 180,000 clones, roughly 79% seen once. The sequenced material came from PBMCs. The receptors stem from a woman under 30 in good health and CMV-seropositive.

The CDR3 reads CSARVADTIYF. CDR3 nucleotide sequence: TGCAGTGCTAGAGTGGCGGACACCATATATTTT. The V call is TRBV20-1, the J call TRBJ1-3, with D unclear. The CDR3 spans 11 residues. V was shortened by 1 base and J by 8 bases, with 6 bases between the two germline ends. Germline V gene data show CDR1 as DFQATT and CDR2 as SNEGSKA (reference sequence).

This chain joins TRBV9 and TRBJ2-5, with a possible D match to TRBD2 (5 bases). The CDR3 extends over 14 amino acids. V lost 6 bases and J 0 bases, leaving 12 bases between the germline ends. Germline CDR1 reads SGDLS; CDR2 reads YYNGEE. The CDR3 bases are TGTGCCAGCAAGCAACTAGTCCACCAAGAGACCCAGTACTTC. Translation: CASKQLVHQETQYF.

This clone has a single count. The chain couples TRBV11-2 to TRBJ2-4, with a weak D call TRBD1 (6 bases). Germline assignment: CDR1 SGHAT and CDR2 FQNNGV. The CDR3 contains 16 residues. Trimming stripped 4 bases from V and 0 bases from J, with 13 bases between. The CDR3 reads CASSSLHRVAKNIQYF. DNA of the CDR3: TGTGCCAGCAGCTCGTTACACAGGGTAGCCAAAAACATTCAGTACTTC.

The V and J genes are TRBV10-3 and TRBJ2-2; the match to TRBD2 covers 10 bases. V was pared by 0 bases and J by 4 bases, with 8 bases of the junction left unmatched. Germline V lookup: CDR1 ENHRY, CDR2 SYGVKD. The CDR3 is 18 residues long. The CDR3: CAISESGLAGAFTGELFF. CDR3 sequence (DNA): TGTGCCATCAGTGAGTCCGGGCTAGCGGGGGCTTTCACCGGGGAGCTGTTTTTT.

V usage is TRBV19 and J usage is TRBJ1-2; weak D call: TRBD1 (5 bases). The length of the CDR3 is 16 residues. Germline CDR1 and CDR2: LNHDA and SQIVND (reference sequence). V was trimmed by 0 bases and J by 3 bases, leaving 14 bases between them. CDR3 DNA sequence: TGTGCCAGTAGTATAGATACGGCCAGGGTAGACTATGGCTACACCTTC. Translated: CASSIDTARVDYGYTF.

This clone has a single count. The V and J genes are TRBV28 and TRBJ2-7, with 9 bases identical to TRBD1. Germline CDR1 and CDR2: MDHEN and SYDVKM. This CDR3 has 13 amino acids. The junction had 4 bases not matched to a gene; V was cut back by 6 bases and J by 4 bases. The CDR3 protein is CASRGTGLYEQYF. The DNA for the CDR3 is TGTGCCAGCAGGGGGACAGGGTTATACGAGCAGTACTTC. Complete variable domain (other parts from reference TRBV28 and TRBJ2-7): DVKVTQSSRYLVKRTGEKVFLECVQDMDHENMFWYRQDPGLGLRLIYFSYDVKMKEKGDIPEGYSVSREKKERFSLILESASTNQTSMYLCASRGTGLYEQYFGPGTRLTVT.

The V gene is TRBV4-1, the J gene TRBJ1-1; no clear D gene. Germline-derived CDR1 and CDR2 are MGHRA and YSYEKL. This CDR3 is built from 14 residues. V was trimmed by 4 bases and J by 1 base, leaving 10 bases between them. The CDR3, as DNA: TGCGCCAGCAGCCGTCCAGGTCGGAACACTGAAGCTTTCTTT. Translated: CASSRPGRNTEAFF.

The table lists this clone with a count of one. CDR3 amino acids: CASSQLDPPGGDGYTF. CDR3 nucleotide sequence: TGCGCCAGCAGCCAGCTCGACCCGCCAGGGGGCGATGGCTACACCTTC. The chain is built from TRBV4-3 and TRBJ1-2; 8 bases agree with TRBD1. The germline CDR1 and CDR2 sequences are LGHNA and YSLEER. The CDR3 sequence is 16 residues long. V was clipped by 3 bases and J by 6 bases; unmatched bases: 12.

This chain connects TRBV6-6 to TRBJ1-1; D is unclear. The V and J ends lost 5 bases and 7 bases respectively, with 17 bases between them. Germline V gene data show CDR1 as MNHNY and CDR2 as SVGAGI (reference sequence). The CDR3 runs to 14 residues. CDR3 loop: CASSPRSASGEAFF. In DNA form, the CDR3 reads TGTGCCAGCAGTCCCCGATCGGCATCGGGTGAAGCTTTCTTT.

This clone was seen just once. The chain links TRBV19 to TRBJ1-5, with TRBD1 matching 10 bases. The CDR3 length is 16 residues. Germline CDR1 is LNHDA and CDR2 is SQIVND (reference sequence). V gave up 1 base and J gave up 3 bases; unmatched junction bases: 3. The CDR3 DNA sequence: TGTGCCAGTAGTATAGGGACAGGGGGAAACAATCAGCCCCAGCATTTT. Its translation is CASSIGTGGNNQPQHF.